This T cell receptor (beta chain) was observed in a study of T cell repertoires in ileal Crohn's disease. In the study overall: All patients had surgery for stricturing (about 60%) or penetrating (39%) disease.

Some clones are missing from TCRdb's copy, which holds only in-frame ones; the method was immunoSEQ multiplex PCR. The repertoire has tens of thousands of clones, roughly 77% of them found once; the top ten carry 5.5% to 6.5%. From germline, CDR1 is SNHLY and CDR2 FYNNEI. CDR3 length equals 14 residues. J lost 2 bases, V lost 8 bases, and 6 bases had no gene match. The chain combines TRBV2 with TRBJ2-3; TRBD2 agrees at 8 bases. What was sequenced was ileal tissue. The clonotype was recovered from an adult with Crohn's disease. CDR3 bases: TGTGCCAGCGCTAGGACTAGCTACACAGATACGCAGTATTTT. This codes for CASARTSYTDTQYF.